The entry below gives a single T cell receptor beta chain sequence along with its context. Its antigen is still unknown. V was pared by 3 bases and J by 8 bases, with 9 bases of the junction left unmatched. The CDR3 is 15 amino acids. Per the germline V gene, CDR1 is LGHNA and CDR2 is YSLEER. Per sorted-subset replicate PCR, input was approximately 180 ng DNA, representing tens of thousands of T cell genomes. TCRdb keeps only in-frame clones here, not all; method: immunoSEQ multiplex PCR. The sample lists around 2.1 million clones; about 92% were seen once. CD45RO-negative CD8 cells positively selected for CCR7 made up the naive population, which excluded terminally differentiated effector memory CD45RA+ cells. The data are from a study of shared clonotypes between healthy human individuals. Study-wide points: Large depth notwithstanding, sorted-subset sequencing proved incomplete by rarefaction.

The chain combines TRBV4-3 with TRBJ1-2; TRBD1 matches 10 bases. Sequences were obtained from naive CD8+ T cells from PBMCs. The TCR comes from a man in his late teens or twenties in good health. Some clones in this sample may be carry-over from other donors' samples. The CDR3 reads CASSQYTGTGVGYTF. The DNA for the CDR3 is TGCGCCAGCAGCCAGTATACCGGGACAGGGGTAGGCTACACCTTC.